The entry below gives a single TCR beta chain sequence along with its context. During its preparation, the TCRbeta library received unique molecular identifiers. TCRdb re-analysed the PCR reads in MiXCR, keeping a single row per CDR3 protein. This sample carries 300,000 or so distinct CDR3 sequences, approximately 9.6% of them seen once, and the ten largest clones take roughly a tenth. This sample was included in a study of T-cell reconstitution after alpha-beta-depleted transplantation in children. Looked up from germline, CDR1 is MNHEY and CDR2 is SVGEGT. This CDR3 comprises 20 residues. Trimming removed 2 bases from V and 4 bases from J; junction bases left unmatched: 15.

The TCR originated in a human donor who donated a stem cell graft to a child with SCID. V gene TRBV6-2 or TRBV6-3 combines with J gene TRBJ2-5; 14 bases fit TRBD2. The material was PBMCs from the stem cell graft donor, obtained from the stem cell graft. The CDR3 reads CASSYPTTSGGAVSTETQYF. CDR3 DNA: TGTGCCAGCAGTTACCCAACGACTAGCGGGGGGGCGGTCTCGACAGAGACCCAGTACTTC.